The 15 T cell receptor beta chains presented below share a single source sample, sequenced in a study of memory CD4+ T cells and cytomegalovirus serostatus. Single viable CD3+CD4+CD8-CD45RO+ cells were sorted as the memory CD4+ T cells. Assay used: immunoSEQ multiplex PCR; TCRdb lists only in-frame clones, some missing. The sample lists tens of thousands of clones; approximately 71% were seen once. What was sequenced was memory CD4+ T cells from blood. The source of these receptors is an adult in good health and CMV-seronegative.

This chain joins TRBV27 and TRBJ2-7, with D perhaps matching TRBD1 (5 bases). The CDR3 sequence is 14 residues long. V was pared by 4 bases and J by 4 bases, with 14 bases between. CDR1 and CDR2 from the germline V gene are MNHEY and SMNVEV (reference sequence). The CDR3 spells CASSSGGRVYEQYF. Written as DNA, the CDR3 is TGTGCCAGCAGTTCTGGTGGCAGGGTTTACGAGCAGTACTTC.

The chain is built from TRBV30 and TRBJ1-2, with unresolved D. From germline, CDR1 is GTSNPN and CDR2 SVGIG (reference sequence). The V end lost 2 bases, the J end lost 4 bases, and 8 bases lay between the germline ends. The CDR3 consists of 12 residues. Here the CDR3 reads CAWSSKSYGYTF. CDR3 DNA sequence: TGTGCCTGGAGTAGCAAAAGCTATGGCTACACCTTC.

This clone is medium-sized (0.01 to 0.1%) by share. The chain combines TRBV5-6 with TRBJ1-1; D gene unclear. The CDR3 has 15 residues. With 2 bases removed from V and 1 base from J, the gap between germline ends came to 12 bases. Per the germline V gene, CDR1 is SGHDT and CDR2 is YYEEEE. CDR3 coding DNA: TGTGCCAGCAGCTTCCTCGGGGTTGCGAACACTGAAGCTTTCTTT. This translates into CASSFLGVANTEAFF.

The J gene is TRBJ2-4, the V gene TRBV7-4; D is ambiguous. The CDR3 loop spans 14 amino acids. The V gene's germline CDR1 is SGHVT and CDR2 SQSDAQ. V was trimmed by 6 bases and J by 0 bases, leaving 9 bases between them. This chain's CDR3 is CASSRRVAKNIQYF. DNA for the CDR3: TGTGCCAGCAGTCGAAGGGTAGCCAAAAACATTCAGTACTTC. Variable domain in full (rest from reference TRBV7-4 and TRBJ2-4): GAGVSQSPRYKVAKRGRDVALRCDSISGHVTLYWYRQTLGQGSEVLTYSQSDAQRDKSGRPSGRFSAERPERSVSTLKIQRTEQGDSAVYLCASSRRVAKNIQYFGAGTRLSVL.

This clone has only one observation. V and J are TRBV7-6 and TRBJ2-5; TRBD1 might be the D (7 bases). The CDR3 is 13 amino acids. Trimming removed 6 bases at V and 7 bases at J, with 15 bases between. CDR1 and CDR2 (germline): SGHVS, FNYEAQ. In DNA, the CDR3 is TGTGCCAGCAGTAGTACAGGGGAGGCGACCCAGTACTTC. Its translation is CASSSTGEATQYF.

This clone was seen more than once but under ten times. This rearrangement joins TRBV7-2 to TRBJ2-4, with 11 bases identical to TRBD1. The length of the CDR3 is 18 residues. Germline trimming cut 4 bases from V and 7 bases from J; bases unmatched to any gene: 15. From germline, CDR1 is SGHTA and CDR2 FQGNSA. The CDR3 spells CASSSLGPGTGGGNIQYF. CDR3 sequence (DNA): TGTGCCAGCAGCTCTCTGGGTCCCGGGACAGGGGGAGGGAACATTCAGTACTTC.

The CDR3 here is CASSSGGADYGYTF. DNA of the CDR3: TGCGCCAGCAGCTCAGGGGGCGCGGACTATGGCTACACCTTC. This chain links TRBV5-1 with TRBJ1-2; 8 bases are a match to TRBD1. Germline CDR1 and CDR2: SGHRS and YFSETQ. V gave up 3 bases and J gave up 3 bases; unmatched junction bases: 4. This CDR3 has 14 residues.

V usage is TRBV7-8 and J usage is TRBJ2-4; 8 bases are a match to TRBD2. J gave up 8 bases and V 3 bases, and 6 bases lay outside the gene matches. The CDR3 extends over 14 amino acids. Germline-derived CDR1 and CDR2 are SGHVS and FQNEAQ. The CDR3 DNA reads TGTGCCAGCAGCTTCGCCCGGGGGGGAGACATTCAGTACTTC. It codes for CASSFARGGDIQYF.

This clone appeared once. The chain recombines TRBV5-1 with TRBJ2-5, with 7 bases fitting TRBD1. This CDR3 spans 15 amino acids. Germline V lookup: CDR1 SGHRS, CDR2 YFSETQ. With V trimmed by 1 base and J by 5 bases, 8 bases remained unmatched. Here the CDR3 reads CASSLLTGAQETQYF. CDR3 sequence (DNA): TGCGCCAGCAGCTTGCTAACAGGGGCCCAGGAGACCCAGTACTTC.

The chain combines TRBV6-1 with TRBJ2-1; D gene unclear. Germline V gene lookup returns CDR1 MNHNS and CDR2 SASEGT. CDR3 length: 16 amino acids. V was pared by 0 bases and J by 6 bases, with 15 bases between. The CDR3, as DNA: TGTGCCAGCAGTGAAGCCGGCAGGCGCAGCTCCAATGAGCAGTTCTTC. Encoded protein: CASSEAGRRSSNEQFF.

The chain recombines TRBV19 with TRBJ2-7; TRBD1 matches at 7 bases. This CDR3 comprises 13 residues. The V gene's germline CDR1 is LNHDA and CDR2 SQIVND (reference sequence). V dropped 4 bases and J dropped 3; count of bases not matched to a gene: 3. CDR3 loop: CASSTTGNYEQYF. As DNA, the CDR3 is TGTGCCAGTAGTACGACAGGGAACTACGAGCAGTACTTC.

The rearrangement joins TRBV6-5 to TRBJ2-5; tentatively, D is TRBD1 or TRBD2 (5 bases each). The V gene's germline CDR1 is MNHEY and CDR2 SVGAGI. The germline V and J ends were trimmed by 6 bases and 4 bases, with 15 bases remaining between them. The CDR3 is 14 residues long. CDR3 sequence (DNA): TGTGCCAGCAGAACAGGATTGGGAGCAGAGACCCAGTACTTC. Translation gives CASRTGLGAETQYF.

V is TRBV5-8 and J is TRBJ2-1; D is perhaps TRBD2 (6 bases). The CDR3 is 17 amino acids. Trimming shortened V by 2 bases and J by 0 bases, and 15 bases separated the two germline ends. The germline V gene has CDR1 SGHTS and CDR2 YDEGEE. CDR3 region: CASSLVASANSYNEQFF. The CDR3 nucleotides are TGTGCCAGCAGCTTAGTAGCTAGCGCGAACTCCTACAATGAGCAGTTCTTC.

The rearrangement links TRBV5-1 to TRBJ2-6; 10 nucleotides match TRBD1. Germline CDR1 reads SGHRS; CDR2 reads YFSETQ. V dropped 0 bases and J dropped 11; count of bases not matched to a gene: 8. The CDR3 covers 16 residues. This CDR3 reads CASSLALGQGSDVLTF. CDR3 coding DNA: TGCGCCAGCAGCTTGGCCTTGGGACAGGGGTCCGACGTCCTGACTTTC.

This clone appeared a single time. The rearrangement joins TRBV9 to TRBJ2-5, with 10 bases lining up with TRBD2. The ends lost 0 bases at V and 4 bases at J; junction bases unmatched: 0. Germline CDR1 is SGDLS and CDR2 is YYNGEE. This CDR3 contains 14 residues. The DNA for the CDR3 is TGTGCCAGCAGCGTAGGGACTAGCGGAGAGACCCAGTACTTC. Protein: CASSVGTSGETQYF.